Each of the 8 T cell receptor beta chains below was sequenced from the same sample in a study of prognosis after radiotherapy for stage I lung cancer. Multiplex PCR, run in two rounds, amplified TCR beta CDR3 from genomic DNA. Primers were specific to each TRBV and TRBJ gene in first-round PCR. TCRdb re-analysed the multiplex PCR reads in MiXCR, keeping a single row per CDR3 protein. The data show approximately 35,000 distinct CDR3 sequences, with 30% to 35% seen just once and 16% held by the top ten. This specimen consisted of PBMCs, obtained before or after stereotactic body radiation therapy (not recorded which). These receptor sequences come from a donor aged 50 or older with non-small cell lung cancer.

This clonotype showed up many times. The V and J genes are TRBV28 and TRBJ2-1, with 10 bases lining up with TRBD1. The CDR3 is made up of 16 amino acids. CDR1 is MDHEN, CDR2 SYDVKM, per germline. Trimming took 7 bases from V and 4 from J; bases not matched to a gene: 10. CDR3 residues: CASKSPGTGVYNEQFF. CDR3 DNA sequence: TGTGCCAGCAAGTCTCCCGGGACAGGGGTATACAATGAGCAGTTCTTC. Drawing the rest from reference TRBV28 and TRBJ2-1, the complete variable domain is DVKVTQSSRYLVKRTGEKVFLECVQDMDHENMFWYRQDPGLGLRLIYFSYDVKMKEKGDIPEGYSVSREKKERFSLILESASTNQTSMYLCASKSPGTGVYNEQFFGPGTRLTVL.

This clonotype showed up just a few times. A far bigger clonotype differs at one base, so this is likely a read error. V and J are TRBV7-2 and TRBJ2-1; tentatively, D is TRBD1 or TRBD2 (6 bases each). This CDR3 region has 15 residues. The germline V gene encodes CDR1 SGHTA and CDR2 FQGNSA. DNA for the CDR3: TGTGCCGGCAGCCTCTGGGGGGAACGGGGGCAGGGGCAGTTCTTC. Translated, it gives CAGSLWGERGQGQFF.

Regarding this clonotype: The final CDR3 position lacks the conserved phenylalanine or tryptophan, pointing to a likely read error. The chain couples TRBV15 to TRBJ2-5, with 14 bases identical to TRBD2. The CDR3 loop spans 17 amino acids. Per germline, CDR1 LNHNV and CDR2 YYDKDF (reference sequence). CDR3 loop: CATIRGRTSGGKETQYL. CDR3 in DNA: TGTGCCACCATCAGAGGTCGGACTAGCGGGGGGAAAGAGACCCAGTACCTC.

A note on this clonotype: This likely came from a read error, as a far larger clone is one base away. The chain is built from TRBV6-4 and TRBJ2-7, with D hard to call. This CDR3 is 14 amino acids long. The germline V gene has CDR1 MRHNA and CDR2 SNTAGT. This CDR3 reads CASSYSGGSYDQYF. The DNA of the CDR3 is TGTGCCAGCAGTTACTCGGGCGGCTCCTACGATCAGTACTTC.

This clonotype came up many times. V usage is TRBV19 and J usage is TRBJ2-3, with D perhaps matching TRBD2 (6 bases). The germline V gene encodes CDR1 LNHDA and CDR2 SQIVND (reference sequence). There are 15 residues in the CDR3. V lost 1 base, J lost 3 bases, and 11 bases lay in between. In DNA, the CDR3 is TGTGCCAGTAGTATAGGCCAGGGAGGTACAGATACGCAGTATTTT. Protein sequence: CASSIGQGGTDTQYF.

Points on this clonotype: It may be a read error: a sequence one base away is much more abundant. As DNA, the CDR3 is TGTGCCAGCAGCTCGAGAGGGGGGGCCGATGAGCAGTTCTTC. It specifies CASSSRGGADEQFF. The chain couples TRBV7-3 to TRBJ2-1, with D perhaps TRBD2 (7 bases). The V and J ends lost 4 bases and 8 bases respectively, with 15 bases between them. The CDR3 runs 14 residues. Germline V lookup: CDR1 SGHTA, CDR2 FQGTGA.

The rearrangement links TRBV6-1 to TRBJ2-3; D is perhaps TRBD1 (5 bases). CDR1 MNHNS and CDR2 SASEGT come from the germline V gene. The V end was cut by 7 bases, the J end by 0 bases, with 17 bases between. The CDR3 extends over 16 amino acids. Here the CDR3 DNA reads TGTGCCAGCAAGAGAATTTGGCAGGGTAGCACAGATACGCAGTATTTT. The encoded protein is CASKRIWQGSTDTQYF.

Remarks on this clonotype: With a much larger clone just one base away, this may be a read error. This sequence joins TRBV7-2 and TRBJ2-1; 10 bases match TRBD2. V trimming: 1 base; J trimming: 8 bases; junction bases outside the gene matches: 8. Germline CDR1 is SGHTA and CDR2 is FQGNSA. This CDR3 is 16 amino acids long. The CDR3 DNA reads TGTGCCAGCAGCTTAGTAGTGGCTAGCGGGAGCCATGAGCAGTTCTTC. Translation: CASSLVVASGSHEQFF.